The 22 T cell receptor beta chains in this list originate from one sample, sequenced in a study of T cell clonality in common variable immunodeficiency. Only in-frame clones appear in the TCRdb table, and some are missing; sequencing was by immunoSEQ multiplex PCR. Captured here are about 52,000 clones, none seen once; the top ten comprise about 1.7%. Sequences were obtained from peripheral blood mononuclear cells. The receptor source for this set is a person aged 18-70 years in good health.

This clone was recorded many times. From the germline J gene comes the end of the CDR3, since the read stops 3 residues before it. The chain employs TRBV14 and TRBJ2-7; possibly TRBD2 for D (5 bases). The germline gives CDR1 SGHDN, CDR2 FVKESK. This CDR3 spans 15 amino acids. The germline V and J ends were trimmed by 1 base and 5 bases, with 15 bases remaining between them. The part of the CDR3 DNA that was read is TGTGCCAGCAGCCAAGTACCGGGGAATTTTGACGAG. Amino acid sequence: CASSQVPGNFDE. The entire CDR3 protein reads CASSQVPGNFDEQYF.

The table lists this clone with many counts. Read sequence stops 3 residues before the CDR3 end, and the germline J gene provides the missing end. The chain combines TRBV20-1 with TRBJ2-7; D may be TRBD2 (7 bases). Germline V gene sequence: CDR1 DFQATT, CDR2 SNEGSKA (reference sequence). Trimming stripped 5 bases from V and 5 bases from J, with 19 bases between. The CDR3 contains 14 residues. The CDR3 here is CSADTWGGVDEQYF. Incomplete CDR3 DNA: TGCAGTGCTGACACCTGGGGGGGCGTGGACGAG.

In this sample, this clone turned up many times. The CDR3 extends 3 residues past the end of the read, so its final part is completed from the germline J gene. J is TRBJ2-5 and V is TRBV6-4; 12 bases are shared with TRBD2. The CDR3 sequence is 18 residues long. The J segment lost 2 bases and the V segment lost 0 bases, leaving 7 bases of the junction unmatched. Germline V gene sequence: CDR1 MRHNA, CDR2 SNTAGT. The part of the CDR3 DNA that was read is TGTGCCAGCAGTGACTCGGGGAGACTAGCGGGAGAACAAGAGACC. As protein: CASSDSGRLAGEQET. The whole CDR3 region reads CASSDSGRLAGEQETQYF.

This clone has at least ten counts. The CDR3 bases that were read are TGCAGTGCCCACAAAGCCGGGGACATACAAGAGACC. Its protein product is CSAHKAGDIQET. The complete CDR3 sequence is CSAHKAGDIQETQYF. The chain has TRBV20-1 and TRBJ2-5, with a tentative D call TRBD1 (6 bases). The CDR3 goes on 3 residues after the read ends, and that part is filled in from the germline J gene. Germline CDR1 and CDR2: DFQATT and SNEGSKA (reference sequence). Trimming pared 6 bases from V and 2 bases from J, leaving 19 bases between. The CDR3 spans 15 residues.

Points on this clone: Read sequence stops 3 residues before the CDR3 end, and the germline J gene provides the missing end. J is TRBJ2-7 and V is TRBV20-1; D uncertain. This CDR3 has 14 amino acids. The germline CDR1 and CDR2 sequences are DFQATT and SNEGSKA (reference sequence). Trimming took off 0 bases at V and 2 bases at J, with 11 bases between the two ends. The CDR3 bases that were read are TGCAGTGCTAGAGATTCGGCTAGAGCCTACGAG. Protein: CSARDSARAYE. The entire CDR3 protein is CSARDSARAYEQYF.

This clone was observed at least ten times. The read ends 3 residues before the CDR3 terminus; that terminus is restored from the germline J gene. V gene TRBV18 combines with J gene TRBJ2-1; 8 bases match TRBD1. CDR3 length equals 15 residues. After removal of 0 bases from V and 8 bases from J, the junction contained 6 bases not matched to a gene. CDR1 is KGHSH and CDR2 is LQKENI in the germline V gene. This chain's CDR3 is CASSPPQGALYEQFF. The covered CDR3 bases are TGTGCCAGCTCACCACCCCAGGGGGCGTTGTATGAG.

This clone was picked up many times. The DNA ends 3 residues before the CDR3 does, and the rest of the CDR3 is filled in from the germline J gene. V and J are TRBV30 and TRBJ1-2, with TRBD1 as a possible D gene (5 bases). Germline V gene lookup returns CDR1 GTSNPN and CDR2 SVGIG (reference sequence). The CDR3 runs to 13 residues. CDR3 protein: CAWSVGGTPGYTF. Incomplete CDR3 DNA: TGTGCCTGGAGTGTCGGGGGTACGCCCGGC.

In this sample, this clone turned up many times. The read comes to an end 3 residues before the CDR3 does, leaving the germline J gene to fill in the end. V usage is TRBV19 and J usage is TRBJ2-2, with 9 nucleotides matching TRBD2. The CDR3 has 16 residues. Trimming at V came to 3 bases and at J to 2 bases, leaving 4 bases not matched to a gene. Looked up from germline, CDR1 is LNHDA and CDR2 is SQIVND (reference sequence). The CDR3 DNA, read in part, is TGTGCCAGTAGTATGTGGCGGGGGGGCAACACCGGGGAG. Amino acid sequence: CASSMWRGGNTGE. The full-length CDR3 reads as CASSMWRGGNTGELFF.

This clone was detected many times. The read terminates 3 residues ahead of where the CDR3 ends, so the germline J gene completes it. This sequence joins TRBV7-2 and TRBJ2-7; D might be TRBD1 (6 bases). Germline V CDR1 and CDR2: SGHTA, FQGNSA. V was trimmed by 2 bases and J by 3 bases, leaving 11 bases between them. This CDR3 is built from 14 residues. This CDR3 reads CASSLSGGGYEQYF. The DNA read from the CDR3 is TGTGCCAGCAGCTTATCTGGGGGCGGCTACGAG.

This clone is deemed medium-sized. The read gets to within 3 residues of the CDR3 end, and the germline J gene fills in the rest. The J gene is TRBJ2-7, the V gene TRBV7-3; tentative D call: TRBD2 (5 bases). Trimming took off 4 bases at V and 0 bases at J, with 22 bases between the two ends. The CDR3 is 18 residues long. The germline V gene has CDR1 SGHTA and CDR2 FQGTGA. The CDR3 spells CASSSPRAGYSISYEQYF. The CDR3 bases that were read are TGTGCCAGCAGCTCCCCCCGGGCGGGCTACTCCATCTCCTACGAG.

A word on this clone: Germline and junction disagree at one end, which may indicate a read error. The read gets to within 3 residues of the CDR3 end, and the germline J gene fills in the rest. The chain joins TRBV6-2 or TRBV6-3 to TRBJ1-2; D is unclear. Germline-derived CDR1 and CDR2 are MNHEY and SVGEGT. CDR3 length: 14 residues. The CDR3 here is CASSYPPENYGYTF. The sequenced CDR3 bases are TGTGCCAGCAGTTACCCGCCCGAAAACTATGGT.

This clone appeared many times. The read comes to an end 3 residues before the CDR3 does, leaving the germline J gene to fill in the end. The J gene is TRBJ1-6, the V gene TRBV20-1, with TRBD1 as a possible D gene (6 bases). The CDR3 consists of 14 residues. Looked up from germline, CDR1 is DFQATT and CDR2 is SNEGSKA (reference sequence). CDR3 residues: CNSPLRGGPSPLHF. Incomplete CDR3 DNA: TGCAACTCTCCCCTTAGGGGGGGGCCTTCACCC.

This clone was detected many times. The sequence runs out 3 residues before the end of the CDR3; the remainder is reconstructed from the germline J gene. The genes are TRBV7-6 and TRBJ1-2; possible D gene TRBD1, 6 bases. CDR3 length: 15 amino acids. Germline assignment: CDR1 SGHVS and CDR2 FNYEAQ. The ends were cut back, 4 bases at V and 6 bases at J, with 18 bases in the middle. CDR3 bases read: TGTGCCAGCAGCTCTGGCCGGGACAAAGACAATGGC. As protein: CASSSGRDKDNG. The complete CDR3 reads CASSSGRDKDNGYTF.

There are a few counts of this clone. The read terminates 3 residues ahead of where the CDR3 ends, so the germline J gene completes it. The chain couples TRBV19 to TRBJ1-1; no clear D gene. CDR3 length: 13 amino acids. The germline CDR1 and CDR2 sequences are LNHDA and SQIVND (reference sequence). Trimming removed 3 bases from V and 4 bases from J, with 9 bases in between. The DNA read from the CDR3 is TGTGCCAGTAGTATGTTTCGGGGCACTGAA. This encodes CASSMFRGTE. The entire CDR3 is CASSMFRGTEAFF. Together with reference TRBV19 and TRBJ1-1, the CDR3 gives the full variable domain: DGGITQSPKYLFRKEGQNVTLSCEQNLNHDAMYWYRQDPGQGLRLIYYSQIVNDFQKGDIAEGYSVSREKKESFPLTVTSAQKNPTAFYLCASSMFRGTEAFFGQGTRLTVV.

This clone appeared many times. From the germline J gene comes the end of the CDR3, since the read stops 3 residues before it. The chain recombines TRBV7-3 with TRBJ2-3; 7 bases match TRBD1. CDR3 length: 15 amino acids. The germline gives CDR1 SGHTA, CDR2 FQGTGA. The V gene end was trimmed by 6 bases and the J gene end by 1 base; junction bases not matched to a gene: 7. The DNA read from the CDR3 is TGTGCCAGCAGTAACAGGGGATCTCGCACAGATACG. It codes for CASSNRGSRTDT. In full, the CDR3 reads CASSNRGSRTDTQYF.

At least ten counts were recorded for this clone. From the germline J gene comes the end of the CDR3, since the read stops 3 residues before it. The chain is built from TRBV14 and TRBJ1-4, with TRBD1 identical over 9 bases. Germline assignment: CDR1 SGHDN and CDR2 FVKESK. The CDR3 extends over 16 amino acids. J lost 0 bases, V lost 4 bases, and 3 bases had no gene match. The CDR3 sequence: CASSPGQGTTNEKLFF. CDR3 bases read: TGTGCCAGCAGCCCCGGACAGGGGACAACTAATGAAAAA. Full variable domain (rest looked up from reference TRBV14 and TRBJ1-4): EAGVTQFPSHSVIEKGQTVTLRCDPISGHDNLYWYRRVMGKEIKFLLHFVKESKQDESGMPNNRFLAERTGGTYSTLKVQPAELEDSGVYFCASSPGQGTTNEKLFFGSGTQLSVL.

This clone showed up many times. The sequence runs out 3 residues before the end of the CDR3; the remainder is reconstructed from the germline J gene. The chain has TRBV20-1 and TRBJ2-5; 14 nucleotides align to TRBD2. Germline V gene data show CDR1 as DFQATT and CDR2 as SNEGSKA (reference sequence). Unmatched junction bases numbered 5, after V lost 0 bases and J lost 2 bases. The CDR3 is 17 residues long. The DNA read from the CDR3 is TGCAGTGCTAGAGATGGCCGGACTAGCGGGGGGCAAGAGACC. Its protein product is CSARDGRTSGGQET. The whole CDR3 sequence is CSARDGRTSGGQETQYF.

With respect to this clone: With the read ending 3 residues before the CDR3 end, the germline J gene is used to fill in that end. The chain employs TRBV5-1 and TRBJ2-5, with 7 bases lining up with TRBD2. This CDR3 region has 15 residues. V shed 6 bases, J shed 3 bases, and the junction held 11 bases outside the gene matches. Germline V gives CDR1 SGHRS, CDR2 YFSETQ. CDR3: CASTWGGRGKETQYF. The DNA read from the CDR3 is TGCGCCAGCACCTGGGGGGGACGGGGGAAAGAGACC.

The table lists this clone with many counts. The read falls 3 residues short of the CDR3 end, and the missing part is taken from the germline J gene. This rearrangement joins TRBV19 to TRBJ2-2; 11 bases agree with TRBD1. The CDR3 extends over 16 amino acids. CDR1 LNHDA and CDR2 SQIVND come from the germline V gene (reference sequence). With 5 bases clipped from V and 5 bases from J, the junction kept 7 bases outside the gene matches. CDR3 protein: CASSSGQGAGTGELFF. The sequenced part of the CDR3 DNA is TGTGCCAGTAGTTCCGGACAGGGGGCGGGGACCGGGGAG.

This clone was recorded at least ten times. The CDR3 end falls 3 residues outside the read, so it is completed with the germline J gene. The rearrangement uses TRBV6-2 or TRBV6-3 and TRBJ2-1; D may be TRBD1 (6 bases). There are 13 residues in the CDR3. Germline V gene sequence: CDR1 MNHEY, CDR2 SVGEGT. Trimming removed 7 bases from V and 9 bases from J, with 16 bases in between. The sequenced CDR3 bases are TGTGCCAGCAAACTCACAGGGTTCGGTGAG. Residues: CASKLTGFGE. The whole CDR3 protein reads CASKLTGFGEQFF.

This clone was seen repeatedly, ten times or more. Sequence at one end of the junction differs from germline and may be a read error. This CDR3 reads CASSQDRDGLLQYF. The covered CDR3 bases are TGCGCCAGCAGCCAAGATCGAGACGGGTTGCTT. The chain links TRBV4-2 to TRBJ2-4; no reliable D call. The read ends 3 residues shy of where the CDR3 ends; the end is completed using the germline J gene. Germline V gene data show CDR1 as LGHNA and CDR2 as YNFKEQ. The CDR3 is made up of 14 amino acids.

In its sample, this clone was seen many times. This same CDR3 is encoded by further DNA sequences in the sample. The CDR3 DNA, read in part, is TGTGCCTGGGGACAGGGTGATCGGAACATT. This encodes CAWGQGDRNI. The whole CDR3 reads CAWGQGDRNIQYF. The chain recombines TRBV30 with TRBJ2-4; the match to TRBD1 covers 8 bases. The read ends 3 residues shy of where the CDR3 ends; the end is completed using the germline J gene. J lost 7 bases, V lost 5 bases, and 7 bases had no gene match. This CDR3 comprises 13 residues. Germline-derived CDR1 and CDR2 are GTSNPN and SVGIG (reference sequence).